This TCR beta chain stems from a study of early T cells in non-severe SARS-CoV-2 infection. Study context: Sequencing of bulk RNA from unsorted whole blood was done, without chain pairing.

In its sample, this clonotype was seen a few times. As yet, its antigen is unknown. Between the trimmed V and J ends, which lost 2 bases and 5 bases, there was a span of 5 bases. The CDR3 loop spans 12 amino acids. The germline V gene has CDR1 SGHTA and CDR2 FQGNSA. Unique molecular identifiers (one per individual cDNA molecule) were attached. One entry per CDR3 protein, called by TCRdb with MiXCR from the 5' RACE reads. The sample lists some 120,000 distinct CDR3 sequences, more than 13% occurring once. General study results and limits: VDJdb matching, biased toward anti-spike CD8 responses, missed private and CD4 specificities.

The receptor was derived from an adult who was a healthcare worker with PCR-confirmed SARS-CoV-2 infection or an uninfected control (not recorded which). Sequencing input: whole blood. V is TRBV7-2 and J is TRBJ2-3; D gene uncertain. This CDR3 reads CASSLFQDTQYF. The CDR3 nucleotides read TGTGCCAGCAGCTTATTCCAAGATACGCAGTATTTT.